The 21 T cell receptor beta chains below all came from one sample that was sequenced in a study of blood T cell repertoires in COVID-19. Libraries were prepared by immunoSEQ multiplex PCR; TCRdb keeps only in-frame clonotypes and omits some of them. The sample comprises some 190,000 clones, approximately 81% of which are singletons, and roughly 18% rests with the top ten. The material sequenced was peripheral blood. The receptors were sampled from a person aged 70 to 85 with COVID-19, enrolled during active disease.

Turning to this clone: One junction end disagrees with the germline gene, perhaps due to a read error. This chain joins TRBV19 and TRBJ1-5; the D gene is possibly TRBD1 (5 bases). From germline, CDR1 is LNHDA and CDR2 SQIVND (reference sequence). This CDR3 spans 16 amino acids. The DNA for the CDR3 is TGTGCCAGTAGAAATTGGCGGGGAGAGGGGAATCGGCCCCAGCATTTT. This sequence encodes CASRNWRGEGNRPQHF.

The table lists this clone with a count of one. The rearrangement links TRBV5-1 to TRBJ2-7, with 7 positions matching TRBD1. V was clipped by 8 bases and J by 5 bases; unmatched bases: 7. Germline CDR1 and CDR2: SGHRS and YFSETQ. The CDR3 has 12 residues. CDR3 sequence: CARTDTGDEQYF. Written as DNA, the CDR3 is TGCGCCAGAACCGACACAGGGGACGAGCAGTACTTC. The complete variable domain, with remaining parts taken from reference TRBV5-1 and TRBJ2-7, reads KAGVTQTPRYLIKTRGQQVTLSCSPISGHRSVSWYQQTPGQGLQFLFEYFSETQRNKGNFPGRFSGRQFSNSRSEMNVSTLELGDSALYLCARTDTGDEQYFGPGTRLTVT.

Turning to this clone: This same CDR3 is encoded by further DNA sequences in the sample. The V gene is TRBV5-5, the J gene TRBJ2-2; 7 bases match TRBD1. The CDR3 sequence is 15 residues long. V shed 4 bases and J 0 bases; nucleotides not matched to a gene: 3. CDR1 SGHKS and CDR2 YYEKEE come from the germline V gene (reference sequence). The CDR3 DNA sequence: TGTGCCAGCAGCCTAGGGACAGCGAACACCGGGGAGCTGTTTTTT. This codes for CASSLGTANTGELFF.

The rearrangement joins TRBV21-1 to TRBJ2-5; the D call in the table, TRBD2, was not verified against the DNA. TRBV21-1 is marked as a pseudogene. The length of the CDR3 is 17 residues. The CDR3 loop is CASSIRPGTRCGETQYF. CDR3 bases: TGTGCCAGCAGCATACGACCCGGGACTAGATGTGGAGAGACCCAGTACTTC.

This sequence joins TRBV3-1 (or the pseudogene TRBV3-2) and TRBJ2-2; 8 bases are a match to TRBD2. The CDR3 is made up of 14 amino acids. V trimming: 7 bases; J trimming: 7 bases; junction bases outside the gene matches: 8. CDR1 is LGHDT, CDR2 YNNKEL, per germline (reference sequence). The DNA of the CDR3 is TGTGCCAGCACCCGGGGGGGGCAGGGCGGGGAGCTGTTTTTT. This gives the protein CASTRGGQGGELFF.

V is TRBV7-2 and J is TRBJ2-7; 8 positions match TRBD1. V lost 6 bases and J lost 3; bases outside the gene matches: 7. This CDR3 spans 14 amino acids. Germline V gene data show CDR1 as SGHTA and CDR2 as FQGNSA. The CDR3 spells CASRISGTGYEQYF. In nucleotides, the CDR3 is TGTGCCAGCAGAATCTCCGGGACAGGCTACGAGCAGTACTTC.

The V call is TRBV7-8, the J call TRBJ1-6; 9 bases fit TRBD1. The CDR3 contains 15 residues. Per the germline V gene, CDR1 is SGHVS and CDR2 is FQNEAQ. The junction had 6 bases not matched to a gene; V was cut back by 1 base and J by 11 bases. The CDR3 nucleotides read TGTGCCAGCAGCTTAGAGTTAGACAGGGGGGCACCCCTCCACTTT. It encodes CASSLELDRGAPLHF.

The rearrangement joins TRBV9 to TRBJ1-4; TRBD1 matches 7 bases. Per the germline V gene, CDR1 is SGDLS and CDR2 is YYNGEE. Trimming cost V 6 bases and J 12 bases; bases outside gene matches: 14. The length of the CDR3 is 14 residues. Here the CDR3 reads CASTPGDRGRQLFF. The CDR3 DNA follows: TGTGCCAGCACCCCAGGGGATAGGGGGCGACAACTGTTTTTT. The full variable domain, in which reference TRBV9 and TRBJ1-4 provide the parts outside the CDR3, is DSGVTQTPKHLITATGQRVTLRCSPRSGDLSVYWYQQSLDQGLQFLIQYYNGEERAKGNILERFSAQQFPDLHSELNLSSLELGDSALYFCASTPGDRGRQLFFGSGTQLSVL.

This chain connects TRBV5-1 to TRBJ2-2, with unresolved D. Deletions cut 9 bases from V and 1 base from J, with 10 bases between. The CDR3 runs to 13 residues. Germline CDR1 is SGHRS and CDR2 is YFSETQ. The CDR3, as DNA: TGCGCCACCTCGGGTCAGAACACCGGGGAGCTGTTTTTT. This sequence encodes CATSGQNTGELFF.

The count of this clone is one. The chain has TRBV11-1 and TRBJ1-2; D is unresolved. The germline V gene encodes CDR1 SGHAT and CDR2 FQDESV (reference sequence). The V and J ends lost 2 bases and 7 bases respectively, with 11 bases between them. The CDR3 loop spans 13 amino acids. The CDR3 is CASSLSESSGYTF. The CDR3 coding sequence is TGTGCCAGCAGCTTATCGGAGTCAAGTGGCTACACCTTC.

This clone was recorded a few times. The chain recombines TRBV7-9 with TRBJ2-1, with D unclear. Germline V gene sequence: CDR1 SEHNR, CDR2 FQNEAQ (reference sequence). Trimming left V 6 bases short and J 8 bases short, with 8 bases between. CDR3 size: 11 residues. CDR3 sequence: CASSPSHEQFF. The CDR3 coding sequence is TGTGCCAGCAGTCCGAGCCATGAGCAGTTCTTC.

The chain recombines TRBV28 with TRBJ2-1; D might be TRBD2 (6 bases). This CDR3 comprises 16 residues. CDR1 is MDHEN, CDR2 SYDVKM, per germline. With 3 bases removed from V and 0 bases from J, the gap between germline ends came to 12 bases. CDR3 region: CASSFWTGSSYNEQFF. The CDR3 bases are TGTGCCAGCAGTTTCTGGACCGGGAGCTCCTACAATGAGCAGTTCTTC.

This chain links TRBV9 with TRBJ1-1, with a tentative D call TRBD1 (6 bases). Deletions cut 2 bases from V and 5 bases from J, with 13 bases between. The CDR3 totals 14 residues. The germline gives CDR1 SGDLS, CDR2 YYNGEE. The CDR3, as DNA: TGTGCCAGCAGCGTCTCCCAGGGGAGAACTGAAGCTTTCTTT. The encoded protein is CASSVSQGRTEAFF. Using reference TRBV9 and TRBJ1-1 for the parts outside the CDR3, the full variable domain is DSGVTQTPKHLITATGQRVTLRCSPRSGDLSVYWYQQSLDQGLQFLIQYYNGEERAKGNILERFSAQQFPDLHSELNLSSLELGDSALYFCASSVSQGRTEAFFGQGTRLTVV.

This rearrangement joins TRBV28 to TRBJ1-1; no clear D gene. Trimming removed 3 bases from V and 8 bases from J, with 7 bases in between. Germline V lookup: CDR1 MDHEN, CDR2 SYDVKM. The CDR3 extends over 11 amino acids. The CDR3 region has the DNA TGTGCCAGCAGTTTGTCCCCGGAAGCTTTCTTT. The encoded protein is CASSLSPEAFF.

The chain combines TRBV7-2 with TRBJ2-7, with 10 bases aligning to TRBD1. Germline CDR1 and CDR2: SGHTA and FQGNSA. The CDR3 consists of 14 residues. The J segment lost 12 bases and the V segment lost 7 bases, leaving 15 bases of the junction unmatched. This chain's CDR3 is CASMPNRDRGSGYF. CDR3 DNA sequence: TGTGCCAGCATGCCGAACCGGGACAGGGGATCTGGGTACTTC.

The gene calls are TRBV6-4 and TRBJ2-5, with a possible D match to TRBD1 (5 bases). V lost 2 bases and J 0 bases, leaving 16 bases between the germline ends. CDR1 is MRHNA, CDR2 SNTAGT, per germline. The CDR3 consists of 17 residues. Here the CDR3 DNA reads TGTGCCAGCAGTGACGCGAGGAGACAGCCATACCAAGAGACCCAGTACTTC. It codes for CASSDARRQPYQETQYF.

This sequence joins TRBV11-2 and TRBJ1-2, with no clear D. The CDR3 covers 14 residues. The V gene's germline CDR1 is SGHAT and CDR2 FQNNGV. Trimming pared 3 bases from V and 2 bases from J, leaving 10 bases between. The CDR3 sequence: CASSFGVSNYGYTF. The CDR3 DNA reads TGTGCCAGCAGCTTTGGAGTTTCAAACTATGGCTACACCTTC.

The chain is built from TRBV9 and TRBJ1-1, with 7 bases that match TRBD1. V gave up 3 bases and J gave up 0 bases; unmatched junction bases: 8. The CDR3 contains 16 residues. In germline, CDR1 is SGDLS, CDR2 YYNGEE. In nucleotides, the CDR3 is TGTGCCAGCAGCGGCGTTAGGGACAGTATGAACACTGAAGCTTTCTTT. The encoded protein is CASSGVRDSMNTEAFF. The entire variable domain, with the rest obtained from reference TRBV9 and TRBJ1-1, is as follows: DSGVTQTPKHLITATGQRVTLRCSPRSGDLSVYWYQQSLDQGLQFLIQYYNGEERAKGNILERFSAQQFPDLHSELNLSSLELGDSALYFCASSGVRDSMNTEAFFGQGTRLTVV.

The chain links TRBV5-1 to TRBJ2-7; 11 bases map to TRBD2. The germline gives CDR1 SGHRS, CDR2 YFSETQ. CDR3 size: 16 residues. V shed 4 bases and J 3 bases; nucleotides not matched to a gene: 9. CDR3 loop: CASSPIKTSGVYEQYF. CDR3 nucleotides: TGCGCCAGCAGCCCGATCAAGACTAGCGGGGTCTACGAGCAGTACTTC.

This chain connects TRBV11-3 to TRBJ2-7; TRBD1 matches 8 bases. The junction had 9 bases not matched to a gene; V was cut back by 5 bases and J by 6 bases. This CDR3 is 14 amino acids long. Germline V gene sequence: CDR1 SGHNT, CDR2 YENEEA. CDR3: CASSAADRVSEQYF. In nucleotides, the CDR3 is TGTGCCAGCAGCGCCGCGGACAGGGTCTCCGAGCAGTACTTC.

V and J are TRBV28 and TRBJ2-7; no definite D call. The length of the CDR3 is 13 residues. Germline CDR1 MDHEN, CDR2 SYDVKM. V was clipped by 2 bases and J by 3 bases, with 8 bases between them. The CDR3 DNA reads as TGTGCCAGCAGTTTACGGTCGGGCTACGAGCAGTACTTC. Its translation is CASSLRSGYEQYF.